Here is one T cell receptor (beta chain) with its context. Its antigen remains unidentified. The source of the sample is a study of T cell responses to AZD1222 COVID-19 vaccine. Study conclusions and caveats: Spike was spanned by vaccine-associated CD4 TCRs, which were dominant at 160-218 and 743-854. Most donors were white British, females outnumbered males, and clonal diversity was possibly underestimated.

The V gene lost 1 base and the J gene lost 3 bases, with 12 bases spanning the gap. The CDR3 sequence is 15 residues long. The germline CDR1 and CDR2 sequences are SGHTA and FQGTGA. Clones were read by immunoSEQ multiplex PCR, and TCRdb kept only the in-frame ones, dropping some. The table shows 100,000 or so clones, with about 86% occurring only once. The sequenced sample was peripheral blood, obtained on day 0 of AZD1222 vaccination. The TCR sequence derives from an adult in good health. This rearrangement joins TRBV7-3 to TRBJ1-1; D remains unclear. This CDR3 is CASSLNSRSDTEAFF. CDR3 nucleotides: TGTGCCAGCAGCTTAAACTCGCGGTCTGACACTGAAGCTTTCTTT. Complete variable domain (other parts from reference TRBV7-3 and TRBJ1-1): GAGVSQTPSNKVTEKGKYVELRCDPISGHTALYWYRQSLGQGPEFLIYFQGTGAADDSGLPNDRFFAVRPEGSVSTLKIQRTERGDSAVYLCASSLNSRSDTEAFFGQGTRLTVV.